The rows below give T cell receptor beta chains drawn from one sample of a study of T-cell memory formation after mild COVID-19. One entry per CDR3 protein results from TCRdb running MiXCR on the 5' RACE reads. The sample records some 490,000 distinct CDR3 sequences, approximately 18% being singletons. The material sequenced was PBMCs or a T cell subset sorted from them (not recorded which). The receptors come from an adult woman who had mild COVID-19 (a few samples of this study predate the infection). Cell type and time point are not known. The CDR3 runs from the conserved cysteine through the conserved F or W. D genes are given only for firm matches. Size tells how often a clone was seen (once, few, many) or the class of an expanded clone, and some rows leave it out.

CDR3aa,CDR3nt,v_gene,d_gene,abundance,j_gene
CASSDTPGEQYF,TGTGCCAGCAGCGACACCCCAGGGGAGCAGTACTTC,TRBV12-3/TRBV12-4,NA,NA,TRBJ2-7
CASSHGEEWSLQGAFF,TGTGCCAGCAGCCACGGGGAGGAATGGTCCCTTCAGGGAGCTTTCTTT,TRBV7-9,NA,once,TRBJ1-1
CASSSFGELFF,TGCGCCAGCAGCTCTTTCGGGGAGCTGTTTTTT,TRBV4-1,NA,few,TRBJ2-2
CASSIWTGLSYEQYF,TGTGCCAGTAGTATTTGGACAGGGCTTTCCTACGAGCAGTACTTC,TRBV19,TRBD1,NA,TRBJ2-7
CATSSTRGAREFGYTF,TGTGCCACCAGCAGCACCAGGGGTGCGCGCGAGTTCGGCTACACCTTC,TRBV15,NA,few,TRBJ1-2
CASSESGGYGYTF,TGTGCCAGCAGTGAGTCGGGGGGCTATGGCTACACCTTC,TRBV25-1,NA,NA,TRBJ1-2
CASSSSGGNQPQHF,TGTGCCAGCAGTTCCTCAGGAGGCAATCAGCCCCAGCATTTT,TRBV6-5,NA,NA,TRBJ1-5
CASSITDHSNQPQHF,TGTGCCAGTAGTATTACGGACCATAGCAATCAGCCCCAGCATTTT,TRBV19,NA,NA,TRBJ1-5
CASLPLYQETQYF,TGTGCCAGCCTGCCCCTGTACCAAGAGACCCAGTACTTC,TRBV21-1,NA,NA,TRBJ2-5
CASSNQRAQGGAETQYF,TGTGCCAGCAGTAATCAGAGGGCTCAGGGAGGAGCGGAGACCCAGTACTTC,TRBV25-1,NA,few,TRBJ2-5
CASSTSWGDTEAFF,TGTGCCAGTAGTACCTCCTGGGGGGACACTGAAGCTTTCTTT,TRBV19,NA,NA,TRBJ1-1
CASSSSGGVSDTQYF,TGTGCCAGCTCATCGAGCGGGGGGGTCTCCGATACGCAGTATTTT,TRBV18,TRBD2,once,TRBJ2-3
CASSSGLGSSTDTQYF,TGTGCCAGCAGTTCTGGTTTGGGGTCTAGCACAGATACGCAGTATTTT,TRBV12-3/TRBV12-4,NA,NA,TRBJ2-3
CASSLREGAAYNEQFF,TGTGCCAGCAGCTTAAGAGAAGGGGCAGCCTACAATGAGCAGTTCTTC,TRBV7-6,NA,NA,TRBJ2-1
CSVRGRGSTDTQYF,TGCAGCGTTCGGGGTAGGGGTAGCACAGATACGCAGTATTTT,TRBV29-1,NA,NA,TRBJ2-3
CASHPGEVDTQYF,TGTGCCAGCCACCCGGGGGAGGTAGATACGCAGTATTTT,TRBV7-2,NA,many,TRBJ2-3
CAISGSGLAGPSHTGELFF,TGTGCCATCAGTGGATCCGGACTAGCGGGGCCCTCGCACACCGGGGAGCTGTTTTTT,TRBV10-3,TRBD2,NA,TRBJ2-2
CASSSGLFSGETQYF,TGTGCCAGCAGTTCCGGACTCTTTAGCGGGGAGACCCAGTACTTC,TRBV6-5,TRBD2,few,TRBJ2-5
CASSPLDSGAKNIQYF,TGTGCCAGCTCACCTTTGGACAGTGGGGCCAAAAACATTCAGTACTTC,TRBV18,NA,few,TRBJ2-4
CASSLNSPDTQYF,TGTGCCAGCAGTTTAAACAGCCCAGATACGCAGTATTTT,TRBV12-3/TRBV12-4,NA,few,TRBJ2-3
CASIPGTGGGETQYF,TGTGCCAGCATCCCAGGGACAGGGGGCGGGGAGACCCAGTACTTC,TRBV27,TRBD1,NA,TRBJ2-5
CASSAIRRDIKLGYTF,TGTGCCAGCAGCGCCATTCGTCGGGACATAAAACTTGGCTACACCTTC,TRBV7-9,NA,few,TRBJ1-2